In its sample, the clone carrying this T cell receptor (beta chain) was seen a few times. Its target is not known. This entry belongs to a study of T-cell reconstitution after alpha-beta-depleted transplantation in children. General study results and limits: At day 60, the high TCRbeta diversity found in some patients originated from recipient T cells and thymic progenitors that had survived. Alpha-beta T cells present about two months after transplant were reported to originate from several hundred expanded graft clones. One year after transplant, T-cell counts and diversity came mostly from newly produced T cells.

This sample's TCRbeta library carried unique molecular identifier barcodes. TCRdb independently ran MiXCR on the PCR reads; one entry per CDR3 protein. The sample contains over 150,000 distinct CDR3 sequences, roughly 6.6% of which appear only once. Germline V gene lookup returns CDR1 MGHDK and CDR2 SYGVNS. This CDR3 has 16 amino acids. Trimming cost V 1 base and J 3 bases, with 16 bases left between them. Here the sequenced sample was PBMCs, taken before TCRalphabeta/CD19-depleted stem cell transplant. The V and J genes are TRBV25-1 and TRBJ2-7; possibly TRBD1 or TRBD2 for D (5 bases each). The clonotype originates from a boy between 2 and 10 years old with acute lymphoblastic leukemia, due to receive a stem cell transplant. The CDR3 sequence: CASSEFVTGPHYEQYF. Written as DNA, the CDR3 is TGTGCCAGCAGTGAATTCGTAACGGGACCCCACTACGAGCAGTACTTC.